This TCR beta chain appears in the sequencing data of a study of shared clonotypes between healthy human individuals. Overall study: Donors had three CD4 naive, three CD4 memory, two CD8 naive and one CD8 memory plate apiece.

In regard to this clone: Its antigen remains unidentified.

Data came from immunoSEQ multiplex PCR; TCRdb stores just in-frame clones and leaves some out. Counted here are about 1.5 million clones, approximately 98% occurring once; the ten biggest clones make up roughly 0.4%. V trimming: 2 bases; J trimming: 7 bases; junction bases outside the gene matches: 13. The CDR3 consists of 16 residues. Per germline, CDR1 KGHSH and CDR2 LQKENI. Study-level points and caveats: Generally, estimated richness proved larger in naive subsets than it did in memory subsets. Rarefaction revealed incomplete sorted-subset sequencing despite large depth. Relative to their counterparts shared across all four donors, non-shared clonotypes exhibited diminished generation probabilities.

Sequencing was carried out using naive CD4+ T cells sorted from blood. Subset given: CD45RA+ positively selected. This chain joins TRBV18 and TRBJ2-5; 7 positions match TRBD1. This receptor was taken from a man aged 25-45 years in good health. In DNA, the CDR3 is TGTGCCAGCTCACCAGGAGACAGGGTGCCAGAACGGACCCAGTACTTC. Residues: CASSPGDRVPERTQYF.